Listed here are 12 T cell receptor beta chains from one sample, sequenced in a study of PD-1 blockade in classical Hodgkin lymphoma. This sample's time point: newly diagnosed, previously untreated cHL patient sample. TCRdb's table, derived via immunoSEQ multiplex PCR, lists solely in-frame clones and lacks some. The repertoire holds around 50,000 clones, with roughly 88% as singletons. Sequencing used peripheral blood mononuclear cells (PBMCs). The receptors were gathered from a human donor with classical Hodgkin lymphoma.

The rearrangement links TRBV6-1 to TRBJ2-1; a possible D gene is TRBD2 (6 bases). CDR3 length: 15 residues. The germline V gene encodes CDR1 MNHNS and CDR2 SASEGT. Trimming removed 4 bases at V and 2 bases at J, with 12 bases between. The CDR3 loop reads CASSVSGSPYNEQFF. CDR3 nucleotide sequence: TGTGCCAGCAGTGTGAGCGGGTCCCCCTACAATGAGCAGTTCTTC.

The chain uses TRBV7-3 and TRBJ2-1; TRBD2 matches 7 bases. This CDR3 comprises 14 residues. Per the germline V gene, CDR1 is SGHTA and CDR2 is FQGTGA. V lost 4 bases, J lost 8 bases, and 8 bases stayed unmatched. The CDR3 spells CASSSMTSSDEQFF. Written as DNA, the CDR3 is TGTGCCAGCAGCTCAATGACTAGCTCCGATGAGCAGTTCTTC.

The rearrangement joins TRBV7-9 to TRBJ2-5; tentative D call: TRBD2 (6 bases). V dropped 5 bases and J dropped 4 bases, with 11 bases sitting between them. Looked up from germline, CDR1 is SEHNR and CDR2 is FQNEAQ (reference sequence). CDR3 size: 13 residues. The CDR3 DNA reads TGTGCCAGCAGCACTTTGCGGGGAGAGACCCAGTACTTC. This translates into CASSTLRGETQYF.

V and J are TRBV7-9 and TRBJ2-2, with 8 bases that match TRBD2. This CDR3 spans 16 amino acids. With 5 bases clipped from V and 6 bases from J, the junction kept 11 bases outside the gene matches. Per the germline V gene, CDR1 is SEHNR and CDR2 is FQNEAQ (reference sequence). CDR3 nucleotides: TGTGCCAGCAGCACTCCGGGACTAGGCTCCCCCGGGGAGCTGTTTTTT. It is translated as CASSTPGLGSPGELFF.

This chain links TRBV4-2 with TRBJ1-4, with 9 nucleotides matching TRBD1. Germline CDR1 is LGHNA and CDR2 is YNFKEQ. V dropped 3 bases and J dropped 5; count of bases not matched to a gene: 10. This CDR3 is built from 17 residues. The CDR3 loop is CASSQEGPGTGNEKLFF. As DNA, the CDR3 is TGTGCCAGCAGCCAGGAGGGCCCCGGGACAGGGAATGAAAAACTGTTTTTT.

The V gene is TRBV29-1, the J gene TRBJ2-7; D uncertain. Germline-derived CDR1 and CDR2 are SQVTM and ANQGSEA. The V end lost 0 bases, the J end lost 3 bases, and 18 bases lay between the germline ends. The CDR3 is made up of 16 amino acids. Here the CDR3 reads CSVEEIRPGSLYEQYF. The CDR3 DNA reads as TGCAGCGTTGAAGAGATACGGCCCGGGTCCCTCTACGAGCAGTACTTC.

V usage is TRBV28 and J usage is TRBJ2-7, with D tentatively TRBD1 (6 bases). The CDR3 has 14 residues. The V end lost 5 bases, the J end lost 6 bases, and 17 bases lay between the germline ends. CDR1 and CDR2 from the germline V gene are MDHEN and SYDVKM. CDR3 protein: CASSANPPRGEQYV. The DNA for the CDR3 is TGTGCCAGCAGTGCCAACCCACCCAGGGGCGAGCAGTACGTC.

CDR3 residues: CASSLGQGVDGYTF. The CDR3 DNA sequence: TGTGCCAGCAGTTTGGGACAGGGGGTTGATGGCTACACCTTC. The chain recombines TRBV28 with TRBJ1-2; 11 positions match TRBD1. V lost 3 bases to trimming and J lost 6 bases; unmatched junction nucleotides: 3. Germline CDR1 is MDHEN and CDR2 is SYDVKM. The CDR3 contains 14 residues.

This sequence joins TRBV25-1 and TRBJ2-4; no firm D call. Germline V gene data show CDR1 as MGHDK and CDR2 as SYGVNS. The CDR3 length is 13 residues. V lost 4 bases and J lost 6, with 10 bases in between. The CDR3 reads CASSVLGTNIQYF. In DNA, the CDR3 is TGTGCCAGCAGTGTACTGGGAACAAACATTCAGTACTTC.

The gene calls are TRBV6-5 and TRBJ1-1, with a tentative D call TRBD1 (6 bases). This CDR3 contains 13 residues. Germline assignment: CDR1 MNHEY and CDR2 SVGAGI. V lost 5 bases, J lost 4 bases, and 11 bases lay in between. This CDR3 is CASSMRGGTEAFF. The CDR3 DNA reads as TGTGCCAGCAGTATGAGGGGGGGCACTGAAGCTTTCTTT.

The chain joins TRBV7-2 to TRBJ1-2; weak D call: TRBD1 (5 bases). Germline values: CDR1 SGHTA, CDR2 FQGNSA. The CDR3 covers 13 residues. V was pared by 4 bases and J by 4 bases, with 10 bases between. CDR3 sequence reads: CASSSAGGYGYTF. The DNA for the CDR3 is TGTGCCAGCAGCTCCGCCGGGGGCTATGGCTACACCTTC.

This chain uses TRBV15 with TRBJ1-2; 7 bases are a match to TRBD1. CDR1 LNHNV and CDR2 YYDKDF come from the germline V gene (reference sequence). The CDR3 has 14 amino acids. J lost 6 bases, V lost 3 bases, and 7 bases had no gene match. CDR3 DNA: TGTGCCACCAGCAGGGGCCCCGGGACAGATGGCTACACCTTC. It is translated as CATSRGPGTDGYTF.